This T cell receptor (beta chain) was profiled in a study of T cell changes during pregnancy in multiple sclerosis. V gave up 0 bases and J gave up 3 bases, with 14 bases separating them. CDR1 SQVTM and CDR2 ANQGSEA come from the germline V gene. The length of the CDR3 is 15 residues. Assay used: immunoSEQ multiplex PCR; TCRdb lists only in-frame clones, some missing. This table holds under 95,000 clones, 91% found once. This clonotype was sampled from a female donor in good health, enrolled as a control in a pregnancy study. The genes are TRBV29-1 and TRBJ1-1; D not certain. The material was peripheral blood, obtained after pregnancy. DNA for the CDR3: TGCAGCGTTGAAGATGGGCGGGGATCGGACACTGAAGCTTTCTTT. Its protein is CSVEDGRGSDTEAFF.